This passage covers 24 T cell receptor beta chains from one sample sequenced in a study of T cell repertoires in cytomegalovirus infection. TCRdb used MiXCR to reprocess the reads, holding one entry per CDR3 protein. The table has 130,000 or so distinct CDR3 sequences, under 8.5% seen once; the top ten hold around 17%. Sequencing was performed on PBMCs. These receptors were obtained from a human donor in good health (CMV status not recorded). Some clones in this sample may be carry-over from other donors' samples.

This chain connects TRBV12-3 or TRBV12-4 to TRBJ2-1; D is tentatively TRBD1 or TRBD2 (6 bases each). The CDR3 has 14 residues. Trimming took 7 bases from V and 3 from J, leaving 13 bases between them. The CDR3 spells CASTSGALYNEQFF. DNA for the CDR3: TGTGCCAGCACTTCGGGGGCCCTCTACAATGAGCAGTTCTTC.

This clonotype occurred many times. This chain connects TRBV7-2 to TRBJ2-5, with unresolved D. Per the germline V gene, CDR1 is SGHTA and CDR2 is FQGNSA. CDR3 size: 14 residues. Trimming shortened V by 1 base and J by 2 bases, and 8 bases separated the two germline ends. CDR3 amino acids: CASSLDRVQETQYF. In DNA form, the CDR3 reads TGTGCCAGCAGCTTAGATCGCGTTCAAGAGACCCAGTACTTC.

There are a few counts of this clonotype. This rearrangement joins TRBV5-1 to TRBJ1-4, with TRBD1 as a possible D gene (6 bases). V was clipped by 1 base and J by 8 bases, with 15 bases between them. The CDR3 length is 15 residues. Germline CDR1 SGHRS, CDR2 YFSETQ. The CDR3 spells CASSLTPTGLEKLFF. CDR3 bases: TGCGCCAGCAGCTTGACGCCGACAGGTCTCGAAAAACTGTTTTTT.

The genes are TRBV20-1 and TRBJ2-3; TRBD2 aligns across 8 bases. V dropped 5 bases and J dropped 4; count of bases not matched to a gene: 14. Per the germline V gene, CDR1 is DFQATT and CDR2 is SNEGSKA (reference sequence). The CDR3 consists of 16 residues. CDR3 amino acids: CSAPLLSGGAADTQYF. The CDR3 DNA follows: TGCAGTGCTCCTCTCCTCTCCGGGGGGGCGGCAGATACGCAGTATTTT.

As regards this clonotype: A read error may explain this, as a much larger clone is one base away. This sequence joins TRBV6-5 and TRBJ2-3; the D call may be TRBD1 or TRBD2 (5 bases each). The CDR3 loop spans 15 amino acids. Germline V gene lookup returns CDR1 MNHEY and CDR2 SVGAGI. Written as DNA, the CDR3 is TGTGCCTGCAGTTACTCGGTGGGGGGCACAGATACGCAGTATTTT. It translates to CACSYSVGGTDTQYF.

This clonotype occurred many times. The chain links TRBV7-3 to TRBJ2-1; 9 nucleotides match TRBD2. The CDR3 is 15 residues long. With V trimmed by 2 bases and J by 7 bases, 6 bases remained unmatched. Per the germline V gene, CDR1 is SGHTA and CDR2 is FQGTGA. CDR3 bases: TGTGCCAGCAGCTTAGGAGCGGGGGGCCTTAATGAGCAGTTCTTC. Protein sequence: CASSLGAGGLNEQFF.

Many counts were recorded for this clonotype. The gene calls are TRBV28 and TRBJ1-5, with D unresolved. Trimming shortened V by 3 bases and J by 4 bases, and 7 bases separated the two germline ends. This CDR3 region has 13 residues. CDR1 and CDR2 from the germline V gene are MDHEN and SYDVKM. CDR3 amino acids: CASSLGWNQPQHF. As DNA, the CDR3 is TGTGCCAGCAGTTTGGGTTGGAATCAGCCCCAGCATTTT.

The chain is built from TRBV7-3 and TRBJ2-3; perhaps TRBD2 as D (7 bases). V lost 4 bases to trimming and J lost 4 bases, with 18 bases between them. Germline V gene sequence: CDR1 SGHTA, CDR2 FQGTGA. The CDR3 is 16 amino acids. Here the CDR3 reads CASSSMDGGRPDTQYF. The CDR3 DNA reads TGTGCCAGCAGCTCCATGGACGGGGGGCGTCCAGATACGCAGTATTTT.

The chain combines TRBV7-3 with TRBJ2-5; 7 bases align to TRBD1. This CDR3 comprises 13 residues. The ends lost 1 base at V and 4 bases at J; junction bases unmatched: 0. The germline V gene encodes CDR1 SGHTA and CDR2 FQGTGA. In DNA, the CDR3 is TGTGCCAGCAGCTTAAACAGGGGAGAGACCCAGTACTTC. This codes for CASSLNRGETQYF.

The table lists this clonotype with a few counts. This rearrangement joins TRBV7-6 to TRBJ2-2; D is undetermined. Per germline, CDR1 SGHVS and CDR2 FNYEAQ. V lost 0 bases and J 4 bases, leaving 3 bases between the germline ends. CDR3 length equals 13 residues. As DNA, the CDR3 is TGTGCCAGCAGCTTAGCGCCCACCGGGGAGCTGTTTTTT. It yields the protein CASSLAPTGELFF. Based on the CDR3 plus reference TRBV7-6 and TRBJ2-2, the full variable domain is GAGVSQSPRYKVTKRGQDVALRCDPISGHVSLYWYRQALGQGPEFLTYFNYEAQQDKSGLPNDRFSAERPEGSISTLTIQRTEQRDSAMYRCASSLAPTGELFFGEGSRLTVL.

The rearrangement joins TRBV25-1 to TRBJ2-5; tentatively, D is TRBD2 (6 bases). V dropped 2 bases and J dropped 5 bases, with 15 bases sitting between them. CDR1 MGHDK and CDR2 SYGVNS come from the germline V gene. The length of the CDR3 is 15 residues. The CDR3 loop reads CASSEAASVRETQYF. In DNA, the CDR3 is TGTGCCAGCAGTGAAGCGGCTAGCGTCAGGGAGACCCAGTACTTC.

This clonotype was counted at least ten times. The gene calls are TRBV29-1 and TRBJ2-1, with unresolved D. CDR1 SQVTM and CDR2 ANQGSEA come from the germline V gene. The V end lost 0 bases, the J end lost 3 bases, and 12 bases lay between the germline ends. There are 15 residues in the CDR3. CDR3 DNA sequence: TGCAGCGTTGAAGATCGGGCAGCGCTCTACAATGAGCAGTTCTTC. Translating it yields CSVEDRAALYNEQFF.

Ten or more counts support this clonotype. The chain recombines TRBV7-9 with TRBJ1-4; possible D gene TRBD1, 5 bases. The CDR3 is made up of 16 amino acids. Germline V gene lookup returns CDR1 SEHNR and CDR2 FQNEAQ (reference sequence). The V gene lost 2 bases and the J gene lost 0 bases, with 10 bases spanning the gap. This CDR3 is CASSLQGVATNEKLFF. For the CDR3, the DNA is TGTGCCAGCAGCTTACAGGGAGTAGCAACTAATGAAAAACTGTTTTTT.

The table lists this clonotype with many counts. The chain joins TRBV10-3 to TRBJ1-5; D unclear. Trimming stripped 3 bases from V and 0 bases from J, with 9 bases between. CDR1 and CDR2 (germline): ENHRY, SYGVKD. This CDR3 is 15 amino acids long. The CDR3 loop reads CAISENGDSNQPQHF. Here the CDR3 DNA reads TGTGCCATCAGTGAAAACGGCGATAGCAATCAGCCCCAGCATTTT.

This clonotype was observed at least ten times. This sequence joins TRBV29-1 and TRBJ1-2; 7 positions match TRBD1. The germline CDR1 and CDR2 sequences are SQVTM and ANQGSEA. The CDR3 extends over 13 amino acids. The V gene end was trimmed by 2 bases and the J gene end by 6 bases; junction bases not matched to a gene: 6. The CDR3: CSVEWGTEDGYTF. CDR3 in DNA: TGCAGCGTTGAATGGGGGACAGAGGATGGCTACACCTTC.

This clonotype was counted ten times or more. The V and J genes are TRBV25-1 and TRBJ1-4, with D possibly TRBD1 on 5 matching bases. Germline-derived CDR1 and CDR2 are MGHDK and SYGVNS. V was clipped by 3 bases and J by 8 bases, with 13 bases between them. CDR3 length: 14 amino acids. Here the CDR3 reads CASSEMRGREKLFF. The CDR3 region has the DNA TGTGCCAGCAGTGAGATGAGGGGCCGCGAAAAACTGTTTTTT.

This clonotype was recorded many times. V gene TRBV12-3 or TRBV12-4 combines with J gene TRBJ1-4, with 7 positions matching TRBD1. The trim removed 5 bases at V and 8 bases at J, leaving 5 bases unmatched. This CDR3 has 13 amino acids. For the CDR3, the DNA is TGTGCCAGCAGTACTAGACAGGGAGAAAAACTGTTTTTT. Translating it yields CASSTRQGEKLFF.

This clonotype was recorded at least ten times. This chain uses TRBV7-6 with TRBJ2-7, with D perhaps TRBD1 or TRBD2 (5 bases each). This CDR3 has 18 amino acids. The germline V gene has CDR1 SGHVS and CDR2 FNYEAQ. Trimming pared 4 bases from V and 0 bases from J, leaving 22 bases between. This chain's CDR3 is CASSSGREGLPSSYEQYF. DNA of the CDR3: TGTGCCAGCAGCTCCGGCCGCGAGGGGCTACCTAGCTCCTACGAGCAGTACTTC.

In this sample, this clonotype turned up many times. This sequence joins TRBV7-2 and TRBJ2-1; unclear D gene. CDR1 is SGHTA and CDR2 is FQGNSA in the germline V gene. This CDR3 contains 11 residues. V lost 5 bases and J lost 3, with 2 bases in between. The CDR3 is CASSRYNEQFF. As DNA, the CDR3 is TGTGCCAGCAGCCGCTACAATGAGCAGTTCTTC.

There are many counts of this clonotype. This chain joins TRBV7-2 and TRBJ1-1; D is possibly TRBD1 (6 bases). V lost 8 bases and J 6 bases, leaving 10 bases between the germline ends. Germline V lookup: CDR1 SGHTA, CDR2 FQGNSA. CDR3 length equals 11 residues. As DNA, the CDR3 is TGTGCCAGCCGCAGGGGTCCTGAAGCTTTCTTT. It codes for CASRRGPEAFF.

This clonotype was seen repeatedly, ten times or more. The chain carries TRBV5-1 and TRBJ2-5; 13 bases match TRBD2. This CDR3 has 16 amino acids. CDR1 and CDR2 (germline): SGHRS, YFSETQ. Unmatched junction bases numbered 3, after V lost 2 bases and J lost 2 bases. CDR3 residues: CASSLGGLAGQETQYF. CDR3 coding DNA: TGCGCCAGCAGCTTAGGGGGACTAGCGGGACAAGAGACCCAGTACTTC.

This clonotype showed up many times. The V call is TRBV4-1, the J call TRBJ2-5; 9 bases agree with TRBD1. This CDR3 is 15 amino acids long. V lost 1 base, J lost 4 bases, and 4 bases stayed unmatched. Germline CDR1 and CDR2: MGHRA and YSYEKL. The CDR3: CASSQVQGALETQYF. CDR3 DNA: TGCGCCAGCAGCCAAGTACAGGGGGCTCTAGAGACCCAGTACTTC.

This clonotype was detected many times. This rearrangement joins TRBV7-3 to TRBJ2-2; TRBD2 aligns across 7 bases. In germline, CDR1 is SGHTA, CDR2 FQGTGA. The CDR3 consists of 16 residues. After removal of 1 base from V and 6 bases from J, the junction contained 8 bases not matched to a gene. CDR3 region: CASSLIAGGIPGELFF. CDR3 nucleotides: TGTGCCAGCAGCTTAATCGCCGGGGGGATACCCGGGGAGCTGTTTTTT.

This clonotype was detected only a few times. The rearrangement links TRBV6-2 or TRBV6-3 to TRBJ2-5; maybe TRBD2 (6 bases). Germline-derived CDR1 and CDR2 are MNHEY and SVGEGT. The V gene lost 6 bases and the J gene lost 2 bases, with 16 bases spanning the gap. The CDR3 runs 15 residues. CDR3 sequence: CASSSRRDFQETQYF. For the CDR3, the DNA is TGTGCCAGCAGCTCGCGGCGGGACTTTCAAGAGACCCAGTACTTC.